This paragraph reports one T cell receptor (beta chain). What it binds is not known. A second PCR of roughly 7 to 11 cycles used a sample-barcoded 5' primer and a J-beta primer mix. The study obtained at least 2.5 million CDR3-containing paired-end reads from every sample. TCRdb ran MiXCR on the 5' RACE reads and lists one entry per CDR3 protein. The data contain 700,000 to 850,000 distinct CDR3 sequences, under 40% of them seen just once; the ten biggest clones take up 10% to 15%. The data originate from a study of blood T cells in healthy people across ages. Overall study results and limits: Strong correlation linked observed beta diversity and percent naive T cells. Donor CMV status, an unknown factor, possibly confounded changes in expanded clonotypes. Significant beta diversity loss was already apparent by age around 40, declining roughly linearly.

The sample comprised blood. The TCR sequence derives from a man aged 18 to 30 in good health.

CDR3 protein: CSADLAGGYNEQYF. CDR3 DNA: TGCAGTGCGGATCTAGCGGGGGGGTACAATGAGCAGTACTTC. The chain has TRBV20-1 and TRBJ2-5, with TRBD2 identical over 12 bases. J lost 11 bases, V lost 6 bases, and 13 bases had no gene match. Germline lookup yields CDR1 DFQATT and CDR2 SNEGSKA (reference sequence). The CDR3 length is 14 residues.